This is a list of T cell receptor beta chains from one sample in a study of T cells in Graves' hyperthyroidism and ophthalmopathy. TCRdb used MiXCR to reprocess the multiplex PCR reads, holding one entry per CDR3 protein. Of around 760,000 distinct CDR3 sequences in the sample, roughly a third were seen once. Sequences were obtained from blood. The receptors originated from a woman aged 35 to 49 with Graves' hyperthyroidism. Both conserved end residues are part of each CDR3. A D gene is named only where the DNA matches it firmly. Size is stated for part of the rows, as once, few or many counts, or as a class when the clone is expanded.

j_call: TRBJ1-2; d_call: -; v_call: TRBV10-2; cdr3_length: 13; clone_size: few; cdr3_nt: TGTGCCAGCAGTTCCCTTGGGAACTATGGCTACACCTTC; cdr3_aa: CASSSLGNYGYTF
j_call: TRBJ1-5; d_call: TRBD1; v_call: TRBV12-5; cdr3_length: 16; clone_size: -; cdr3_nt: TGTGCTAGTGGTTTGGCCACGACAGGGATTGCTCAGCCCCAGCATTTT; cdr3_aa: CASGLATTGIAQPQHF
j_call: TRBJ1-3; d_call: -; v_call: TRBV6-1; cdr3_length: 14; clone_size: few; cdr3_nt: TGTGCCAGCAGTGGAGCAGGGACTGGAAACACCATATATTTT; cdr3_aa: CASSGAGTGNTIYF
j_call: TRBJ1-4; d_call: -; v_call: TRBV19; cdr3_length: 14; clone_size: -; cdr3_nt: TGTGCCAGTACCCCCGCTGAGGGAAGTGAAAAACTGTTTTTT; cdr3_aa: CASTPAEGSEKLFF
j_call: TRBJ1-4; d_call: -; v_call: TRBV15; cdr3_length: 14; clone_size: -; cdr3_nt: TGTGCCACCAGCAGTGGACCGCCGAGTGAAAAACTGTTTTTT; cdr3_aa: CATSSGPPSEKLFF
j_call: TRBJ1-4; d_call: -; v_call: TRBV19; cdr3_length: 15; clone_size: -; cdr3_nt: TGTGCCAGCAGTTTATCGTCCCTATCCTATGAAAAACTGTTTTTT; cdr3_aa: CASSLSSLSYEKLFF
j_call: TRBJ1-1; d_call: -; v_call: TRBV19; cdr3_length: 14; clone_size: few; cdr3_nt: TGTGCCAGCTCCCCGGAGGGGAGGTACACTGAAGCTTTCTTT; cdr3_aa: CASSPEGRYTEAFF
j_call: TRBJ2-3; d_call: -; v_call: TRBV7-2; cdr3_length: 11; clone_size: -; cdr3_nt: TGTGCCAGCATTTTCACAGATACGCAGTATTTT; cdr3_aa: CASIFTDTQYF
j_call: TRBJ2-7; d_call: -; v_call: TRBV10-3; cdr3_length: 13; clone_size: -; cdr3_nt: TGTGCCATCAGTCCCGAGACAACCTACGAGCAGTACTTC; cdr3_aa: CAISPETTYEQYF
j_call: TRBJ2-1; d_call: TRBD1; v_call: TRBV14; cdr3_length: 13; clone_size: -; cdr3_nt: TGTGCCAGCAGCCATAACAGGGGAAGTGAGCAGTTCTTC; cdr3_aa: CASSHNRGSEQFF
j_call: TRBJ2-7; d_call: -; v_call: TRBV5-4; cdr3_length: 13; clone_size: -; cdr3_nt: TGTGCCACAAGTGGGGGGTTCCCCCACGAGCAGTACTTC; cdr3_aa: CATSGGFPHEQYF
j_call: TRBJ2-7; d_call: TRBD2; v_call: TRBV7-9; cdr3_length: 16; clone_size: -; cdr3_nt: TGCGCCAGCAGCCAAGTTTCTGCGGGAGGCGCCTACGAGCAGTACTTC; cdr3_aa: CASSQVSAGGAYEQYF
j_call: TRBJ1-2; d_call: -; v_call: TRBV6-5; cdr3_length: 16; clone_size: few; cdr3_nt: TGTGCCAGCAGAACTAGGACATCCCTAAGGCACTATGGCTACACCTTC; cdr3_aa: CASRTRTSLRHYGYTF